This T cell receptor (beta chain) stems from a study of metastatic and nonmetastatic thyroid tumors. Whole-study context: The comparison covered peripheral blood and tumor or nodule tissue in malignant and benign thyroid patients. General study findings and limits: In blood and tumor, TCR beta diversity was reportedly significantly higher in malignant thyroid tumors than in benign nodules.

Each patient went into thyroid surgery without having received any treatment. As to this clone: Its antigen is currently unknown.

Trimming left V 6 bases short and J 0 bases short, with 8 bases between. The CDR3 runs to 13 residues. Germline assignment: CDR1 MNHNS and CDR2 SASEGT. TCRdb re-called clones from the PCR reads using MiXCR. The sample comprises about 12,000 clones, around 23% of which are singletons, and 45% to 65% rests with the top ten. Sequences were obtained from blood. The chain joins TRBV6-1 to TRBJ1-2; unclear D gene. The TCR originated in a male donor with papillary thyroid cancer or a benign thyroid nodule (not recorded which). Some clones in this sample may be carry-over from other donors' samples. The CDR3 DNA follows: TGTGCCAGCAGGCAAGAGTCTAACTATGGCTACACCTTC. Translation gives CASRQESNYGYTF.